This entry lists 8 T cell receptor beta chains sequenced from one sample in a study of identical twins. TCRdb passed the 5' RACE reads through MiXCR, listing each CDR3 protein once. The table records some 300,000 distinct CDR3 sequences, about 12% of them present only once. The data were also submitted as part of a second study, on yellow fever vaccine responses in identical twins.

Sequencing was performed on CD8+ T cells sorted from blood. These receptors originate from a woman in her late teens or twenties in good health.

The chain couples TRBV2 to TRBJ2-1; the D is unclear. This CDR3 has 14 residues. V was trimmed by 5 bases and J by 1 base, leaving 9 bases between them. The germline gives CDR1 SNHLY, CDR2 FYNNEI. CDR3 nucleotide sequence: TGTGCCAGCAGTCTGACGTATTCCTACAATGAGCAGTTCTTC. Protein product: CASSLTYSYNEQFF.

This clonotype showed up just a few times. CDR3 sequence reads: CASSLASTSPETQYF. The DNA of the CDR3 is TGTGCCAGCAGTTTGGCCTCAACTAGCCCAGAGACCCAGTACTTC. The chain is built from TRBV28 and TRBJ2-5; D is perhaps TRBD2 (6 bases). The CDR3 has 15 amino acids. Germline lookup yields CDR1 MDHEN and CDR2 SYDVKM. Trimming took 3 bases from V and 4 from J, leaving 15 bases between them.

There are a few counts of this clonotype. The chain uses TRBV9 and TRBJ2-1; D possibly corresponds to TRBD2 (5 bases). Germline V gene lookup returns CDR1 SGDLS and CDR2 YYNGEE. Trimming shortened V by 0 bases and J by 2 bases, and 9 bases separated the two germline ends. This CDR3 comprises 15 residues. This CDR3 is CASSVVASAYNEQFF. The CDR3 nucleotides are TGTGCCAGCAGCGTAGTAGCGAGCGCCTACAATGAGCAGTTCTTC.

This clonotype was found many times. The CDR3 sequence: CASSTGTTSTDTQYF. Here the CDR3 DNA reads TGCGCCAGCAGCACCGGGACAACTAGCACAGATACGCAGTATTTT. This chain links TRBV5-1 with TRBJ2-3; possibly TRBD1 for D (6 bases). Germline V gene lookup returns CDR1 SGHRS and CDR2 YFSETQ. V was cut by 4 bases and J by 0 bases, with 12 bases left in between. The CDR3 is 15 amino acids.

The J gene is TRBJ2-1, the V gene TRBV6-5; D may be TRBD2 (7 bases). Germline V gene lookup returns CDR1 MNHEY and CDR2 SVGAGI. This CDR3 region has 16 residues. Trimming left V 0 bases short and J 7 bases short, with 16 bases between. The CDR3, as DNA: TGTGCCAGCAGTTACTCAACGGCAGGGGAGGGGAATGAGCAGTTCTTC. This sequence encodes CASSYSTAGEGNEQFF.

This clonotype was picked up a small number of times. V gene TRBV9 combines with J gene TRBJ2-1; D gene ambiguous. CDR3 length: 11 residues. Germline lookup yields CDR1 SGDLS and CDR2 YYNGEE. V gave up 3 bases and J gave up 9 bases, with 7 bases separating them. CDR3 residues: CASSGSGEQFF. The CDR3 DNA follows: TGTGCCAGCAGCGGCTCGGGTGAGCAGTTCTTC.

The chain recombines TRBV6-5 with TRBJ2-2; perhaps TRBD2 as D (5 bases). Germline V gene sequence: CDR1 MNHEY, CDR2 SVGAGI. The CDR3 has 17 residues. V lost 0 bases to trimming and J lost 1 base, with 12 bases between them. CDR3 region: CASSYSTLRGNTGELFF. As DNA, the CDR3 is TGTGCCAGCAGTTACTCTACTTTACGGGGGAACACCGGGGAGCTGTTTTTT.

There are a few counts of this clonotype. The rearrangement joins TRBV6-2 or TRBV6-3 to TRBJ2-2; possibly TRBD1 for D (6 bases). The CDR3 length is 13 residues. Trimming removed 3 bases at V and 8 bases at J, with 10 bases between. Per germline, CDR1 MNHEY and CDR2 SVGEGT. The chain's CDR3 is CASSYFGTGELFF. CDR3 in DNA: TGTGCCAGCAGTTATTTTGGGACAGGGGAGCTGTTTTTT.